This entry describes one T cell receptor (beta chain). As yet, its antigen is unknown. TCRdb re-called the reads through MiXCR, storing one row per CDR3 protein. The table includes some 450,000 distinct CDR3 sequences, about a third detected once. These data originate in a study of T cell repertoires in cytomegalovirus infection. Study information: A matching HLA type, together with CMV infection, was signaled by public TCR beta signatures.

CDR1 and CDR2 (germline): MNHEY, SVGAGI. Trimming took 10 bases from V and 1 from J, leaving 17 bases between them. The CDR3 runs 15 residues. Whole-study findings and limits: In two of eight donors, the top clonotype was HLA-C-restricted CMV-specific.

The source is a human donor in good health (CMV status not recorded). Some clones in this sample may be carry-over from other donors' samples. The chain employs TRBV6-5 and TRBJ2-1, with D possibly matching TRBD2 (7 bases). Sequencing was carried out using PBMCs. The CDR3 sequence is CATKGEGVSYNEQFF. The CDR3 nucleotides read TGTGCCACCAAGGGGGAGGGGGTATCCTACAATGAGCAGTTCTTC.